This is a list of T cell receptor beta chains from one sample in a study of naive and memory T cell subsets. Each CDR3 protein gets one entry after TCRdb re-called the UMI-ligation and nested PCR reads with MiXCR. Among approximately 140,000 distinct CDR3 sequences listed, 15% to 20% were seen once. The sequencing input was naive CD4+ T cells from blood. The receptor set was obtained from a human donor in good health. Each CDR3 is given without its conserved first and last residue. The D gene is left open where the match is weak. Rows give clone size only sometimes, using once, few, many, or a class for an expanded clone.

v_gene	d_gene	abundance	CDR3aa
TRBV5-1	TRBD2	few	ASSPTTSGRTDTQY
TRBV2	-	-	ASSATQGLGYEQY
TRBV18	-	-	ASSQGGTDTQY
TRBV5-1	-	few	ASSLEATPYNEQF
TRBV5-1	-	-	ASSSLAGGGETQY
TRBV4-1	-	-	ASSQEGVRDQETQY
TRBV6-6	TRBD2	-	ASSPGLAGGLFSYEQY
TRBV28	-	few	ASSLAGAPQLHEQF
TRBV6-4	-	few	ASSGHNTDTQY
TRBV5-5	TRBD2	-	ASSLRGTSGFYNEQF
TRBV28	-	few	ASSQGRSDYGYT
TRBV5-6	-	-	ASSLQGVGVQPQH
TRBV25-1	TRBD1	few	ASSDYSGTAGDRANSPLH
TRBV20-1	TRBD2	few	SARGPRSGSWNEQF
TRBV29-1	-	-	SVAARQVPEAF